Listed here are 13 T cell receptor beta chains from one sample, sequenced in a study of blood T cell repertoires in COVID-19. TCRdb keeps only in-frame clones here, not all; method: immunoSEQ multiplex PCR. Of tens of thousands of clones in the sample, about 88% were seen once. The sample consisted of peripheral blood. These receptors were collected from a human donor in a cohort sampled during active COVID-19.

The chain couples TRBV10-3 to TRBJ1-2, with a tentative D call TRBD1 (6 bases). There are 15 residues in the CDR3. V was pared by 4 bases and J by 6 bases, with 18 bases between. Germline-derived CDR1 and CDR2 are ENHRY and SYGVKD. The CDR3 reads CAISGIKLAGDGYTF. CDR3 in DNA: TGTGCCATCAGTGGGATTAAGTTGGCAGGGGATGGCTACACCTTC.

The genes are TRBV18 and TRBJ2-2, with 10 bases aligning to TRBD2. The CDR3 is 17 amino acids. V was clipped by 6 bases and J by 1 base; unmatched bases: 8. The V gene's germline CDR1 is KGHSH and CDR2 LQKENI. This chain's CDR3 is CASSLTSGDLNTGELFF. The DNA for the CDR3 is TGTGCCAGCTCGCTTACTAGCGGGGATTTGAACACCGGGGAGCTGTTTTTT.

The rearrangement links TRBV3-1 (or the pseudogene TRBV3-2) to TRBJ1-2, with no clear D. V was shortened by 0 bases and J by 6 bases, with 5 bases between the two germline ends. This CDR3 is built from 12 residues. Per germline, CDR1 LGHDT and CDR2 YNNKEL (reference sequence). Here the CDR3 DNA reads TGTGCCAGCAGCCAAGATACACATGGCTACACCTTC. It encodes CASSQDTHGYTF.

This chain joins TRBV2 and TRBJ1-2; 7 bases agree with TRBD1. This CDR3 is 13 amino acids long. Per the germline V gene, CDR1 is SNHLY and CDR2 is FYNNEI. V was clipped by 5 bases and J by 6 bases; unmatched bases: 6. CDR3 nucleotide sequence: TGTGCCAGCAGTCCCGAGACAGGGCATGGCTACACCTTC. Protein product: CASSPETGHGYTF.

The genes are TRBV6-6 and TRBJ2-5; no clear D. From germline, CDR1 is MNHNY and CDR2 SVGAGI (reference sequence). This CDR3 region has 13 residues. V lost 0 bases and J lost 3, with 5 bases in between. The CDR3 DNA follows: TGTGCCAGCAGTTACTCCCCAGAAGAGACCCAGTACTTC. Translated: CASSYSPEETQYF.

This clone appeared a few times. The rearrangement joins TRBV9 to TRBJ1-2, with a tentative D call TRBD1 (6 bases). There are 14 residues in the CDR3. The germline V gene has CDR1 SGDLS and CDR2 YYNGEE. V lost 0 bases, J lost 5 bases, and 11 bases lay in between. CDR3 sequence reads: CASSVGDRFYGYTF. Here the CDR3 DNA reads TGTGCCAGCAGCGTAGGAGACAGGTTTTATGGCTACACCTTC.

As to this clone: This sample also contains other DNA sequences that code for the same CDR3. The chain has TRBV7-2 and TRBJ1-2, with D possibly being TRBD1 (5 bases). V was pared by 1 base and J by 2 bases, with 5 bases between. This CDR3 is 13 amino acids long. Germline CDR1 and CDR2: SGHTA and FQGNSA. CDR3 sequence (DNA): TGTGCCAGCAGCTTAGGACAGAACTATGGCTACACCTTC. Translating gives CASSLGQNYGYTF.

This chain uses TRBV2 with TRBJ2-5; perhaps TRBD1 as D (7 bases). CDR1 is SNHLY, CDR2 FYNNEI, per germline. The CDR3 is made up of 15 amino acids. Trimming removed 0 bases from V and 5 bases from J, with 13 bases in between. The CDR3 sequence is CASSEAGGQWETQYF. CDR3 DNA: TGTGCCAGCAGTGAAGCGGGGGGACAGTGGGAGACCCAGTACTTC.

In nucleotides, the CDR3 is TGTGCCAGCAGTGAACAAGGGGTTCCCACCGGGGAGCTGTTTTTT. It specifies CASSEQGVPTGELFF. The rearrangement uses TRBV6-4 and TRBJ2-2, with D tentatively TRBD1 (5 bases). The CDR3 totals 15 residues. Trimming pared 3 bases from V and 4 bases from J, leaving 12 bases between. From germline, CDR1 is MRHNA and CDR2 SNTAGT.

The chain has TRBV27 and TRBJ2-3, with 12 bases matching TRBD1. The CDR3 is 17 amino acids. Germline trimming cut 3 bases from V and 7 bases from J; bases unmatched to any gene: 11. Germline-derived CDR1 and CDR2 are MNHEY and SMNVEV (reference sequence). CDR3 in DNA: TGTGCCAGCAGTTTGGGACAGGGGGCGGTACTCCCCTATACGCAGTATTTT. It yields the protein CASSLGQGAVLPYTQYF.

The chain is built from TRBV28 and TRBJ1-5, with unresolved D. The CDR3 runs 13 residues. Germline V gives CDR1 MDHEN, CDR2 SYDVKM. Trimming stripped 6 bases from V and 3 bases from J, with 9 bases between. CDR3 sequence reads: CASRLSYNQPQHF. The DNA of the CDR3 is TGTGCCAGCAGGCTTAGTTACAATCAGCCCCAGCATTTT. The whole variable domain, remainder taken from reference TRBV28 and TRBJ1-5, is DVKVTQSSRYLVKRTGEKVFLECVQDMDHENMFWYRQDPGLGLRLIYFSYDVKMKEKGDIPEGYSVSREKKERFSLILESASTNQTSMYLCASRLSYNQPQHFGDGTRLSIL.

The chain couples TRBV18 to TRBJ1-1; no definite D call. The CDR3 contains 13 residues. Germline CDR1 KGHSH, CDR2 LQKENI. V was cut by 6 bases and J by 4 bases, with 12 bases left in between. The CDR3 coding sequence is TGTGCCAGCTCCCCTAACGTCGGCACTGAAGCTTTCTTT. As protein: CASSPNVGTEAFF.

The chain links TRBV7-6 to TRBJ2-3; 11 bases fit TRBD2. Germline V gene data show CDR1 as SGHVS and CDR2 as FNYEAQ. The CDR3 is made up of 15 amino acids. The trim removed 5 bases at V and 2 bases at J, leaving 3 bases unmatched. The CDR3 sequence: CASSRLAGHTDTQYF. CDR3 DNA: TGTGCCAGCAGCCGACTAGCGGGGCACACAGATACGCAGTATTTT.